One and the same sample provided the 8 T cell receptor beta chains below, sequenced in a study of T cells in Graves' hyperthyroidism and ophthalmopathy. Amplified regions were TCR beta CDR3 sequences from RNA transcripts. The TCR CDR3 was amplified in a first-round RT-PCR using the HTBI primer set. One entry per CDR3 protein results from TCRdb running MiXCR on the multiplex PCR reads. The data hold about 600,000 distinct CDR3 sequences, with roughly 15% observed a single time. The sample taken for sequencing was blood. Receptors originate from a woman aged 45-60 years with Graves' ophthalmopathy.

The CDR3 here is CSVVVGNGYTF. CDR3 nucleotides: TGCAGCGTTGTAGTGGGGAATGGCTACACCTTC. The rearrangement links TRBV29-1 to TRBJ1-2; D is ambiguous. The CDR3 runs to 11 residues. Trimming left V 4 bases short and J 6 bases short, with 9 bases between. Germline assignment: CDR1 SQVTM and CDR2 ANQGSEA.

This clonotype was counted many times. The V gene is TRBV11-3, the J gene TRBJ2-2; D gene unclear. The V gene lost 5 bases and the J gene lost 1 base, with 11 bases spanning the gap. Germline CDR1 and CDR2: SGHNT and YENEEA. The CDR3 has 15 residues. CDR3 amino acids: CASSHRAMNTGELFF. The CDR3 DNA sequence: TGTGCCAGCAGCCATCGGGCCATGAACACCGGGGAGCTGTTTTTT.

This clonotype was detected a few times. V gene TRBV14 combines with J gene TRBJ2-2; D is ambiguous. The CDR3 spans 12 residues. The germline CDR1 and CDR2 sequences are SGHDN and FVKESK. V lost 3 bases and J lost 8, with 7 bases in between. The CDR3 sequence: CASSHRQGELFF. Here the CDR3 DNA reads TGTGCCAGCAGCCATCGACAAGGGGAGCTGTTTTTT.

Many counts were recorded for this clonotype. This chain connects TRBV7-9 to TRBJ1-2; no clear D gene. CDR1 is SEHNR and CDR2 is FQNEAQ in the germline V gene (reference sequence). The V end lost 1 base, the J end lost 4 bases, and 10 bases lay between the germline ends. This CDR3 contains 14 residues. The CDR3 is CASSLVDGSYGYTF. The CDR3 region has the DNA TGTGCCAGCAGCTTAGTCGACGGCTCCTATGGCTACACCTTC.

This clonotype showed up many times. CDR3 sequence reads: CASSYPGAQNTEAFF. CDR3 DNA: TGTGCCAGCAGTTACCCGGGGGCACAGAACACTGAAGCTTTCTTT. The chain links TRBV6-5 to TRBJ1-1; D is perhaps TRBD1 (6 bases). V was pared by 2 bases and J by 1 base, with 11 bases between. Germline V gene data show CDR1 as MNHEY and CDR2 as SVGAGI. This CDR3 contains 15 residues.

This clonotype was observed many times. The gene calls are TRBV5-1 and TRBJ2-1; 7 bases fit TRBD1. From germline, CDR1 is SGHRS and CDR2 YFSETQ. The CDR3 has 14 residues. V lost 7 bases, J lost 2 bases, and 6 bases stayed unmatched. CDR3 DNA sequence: TGCGCCAGCGGCTATGACAGGGCCTACAATGAGCAGTTCTTC. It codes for CASGYDRAYNEQFF.

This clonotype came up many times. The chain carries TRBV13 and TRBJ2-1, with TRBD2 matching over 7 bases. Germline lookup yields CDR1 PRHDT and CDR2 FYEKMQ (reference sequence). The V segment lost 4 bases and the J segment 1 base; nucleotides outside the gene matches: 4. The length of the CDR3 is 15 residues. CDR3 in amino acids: CASSSGLDSYNEQFF. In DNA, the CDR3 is TGTGCCAGCAGCTCCGGACTAGATTCCTACAATGAGCAGTTCTTC.

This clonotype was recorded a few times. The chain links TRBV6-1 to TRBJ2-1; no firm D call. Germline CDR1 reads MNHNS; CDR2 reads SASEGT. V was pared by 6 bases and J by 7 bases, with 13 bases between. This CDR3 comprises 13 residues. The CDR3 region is CASSPPTSNEQFF. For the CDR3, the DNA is TGTGCCAGCAGCCCCCCAACGTCGAATGAGCAGTTCTTC.